This T cell receptor beta chain was identified in a study of blood T cell repertoires in COVID-19. The CDR3 length is 12 residues. The germline CDR1 and CDR2 sequences are MNHNY and SVGAGI (reference sequence). Trimming took 5 bases from V and 5 from J, leaving 10 bases between them. The table came from immunoSEQ multiplex PCR; TCRdb's copy has only in-frame clones and leaves some out. This table holds about 75,000 clones, around nine tenths found once. The TCR was taken from a human donor in a cohort sampled during active COVID-19. The specimen was peripheral blood. V gene TRBV6-6 combines with J gene TRBJ2-7, with D possibly being TRBD1 (5 bases). The CDR3, as DNA: TGTGCCAGCAGTACCAGGGTACACGAGCAGTACTTC. Translated: CASSTRVHEQYF.